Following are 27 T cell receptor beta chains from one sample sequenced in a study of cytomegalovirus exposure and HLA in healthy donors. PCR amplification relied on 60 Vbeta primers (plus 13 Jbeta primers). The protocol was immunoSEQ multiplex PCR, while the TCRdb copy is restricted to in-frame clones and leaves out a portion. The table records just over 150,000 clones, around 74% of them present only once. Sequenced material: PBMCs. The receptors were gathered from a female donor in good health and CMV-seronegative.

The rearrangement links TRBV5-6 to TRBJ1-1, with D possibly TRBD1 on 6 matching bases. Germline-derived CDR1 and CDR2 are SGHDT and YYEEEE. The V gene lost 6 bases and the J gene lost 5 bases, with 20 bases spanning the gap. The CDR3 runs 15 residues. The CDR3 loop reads CASITEGGARTEAFF. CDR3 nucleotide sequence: TGTGCCAGCATCACGGAGGGGGGGGCCAGGACTGAAGCTTTCTTT.

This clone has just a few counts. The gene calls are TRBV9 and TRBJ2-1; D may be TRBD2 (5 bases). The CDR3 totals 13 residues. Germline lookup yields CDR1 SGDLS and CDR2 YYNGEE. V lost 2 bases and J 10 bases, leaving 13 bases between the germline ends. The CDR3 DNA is TGTGCCAGCAGCGTCTCGCCTAGCTTGGAGCAGTTCTTC. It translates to CASSVSPSLEQFF.

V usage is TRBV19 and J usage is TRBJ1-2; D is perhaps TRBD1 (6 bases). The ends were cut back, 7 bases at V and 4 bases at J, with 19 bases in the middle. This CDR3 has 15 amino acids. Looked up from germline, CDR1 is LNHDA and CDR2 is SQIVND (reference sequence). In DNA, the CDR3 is TGTGCCAGTACCCCGGACAGTCTCGGTCCCTATGGCTACACCTTC. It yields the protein CASTPDSLGPYGYTF.

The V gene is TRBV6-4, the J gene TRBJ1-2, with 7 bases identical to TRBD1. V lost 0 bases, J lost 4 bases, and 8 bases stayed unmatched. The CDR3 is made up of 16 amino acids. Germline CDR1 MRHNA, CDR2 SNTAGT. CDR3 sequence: CASSDSGEGGGYGYTF. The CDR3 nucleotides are TGTGCCAGCAGTGACTCAGGGGAAGGGGGCGGCTATGGCTACACCTTC.

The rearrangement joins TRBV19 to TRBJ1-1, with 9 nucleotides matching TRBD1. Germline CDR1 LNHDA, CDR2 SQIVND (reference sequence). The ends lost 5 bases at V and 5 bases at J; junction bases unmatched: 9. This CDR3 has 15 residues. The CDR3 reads CASSPGTGMGTEAFF. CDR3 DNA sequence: TGTGCCAGTAGTCCAGGGACAGGGATGGGAACTGAAGCTTTCTTT.

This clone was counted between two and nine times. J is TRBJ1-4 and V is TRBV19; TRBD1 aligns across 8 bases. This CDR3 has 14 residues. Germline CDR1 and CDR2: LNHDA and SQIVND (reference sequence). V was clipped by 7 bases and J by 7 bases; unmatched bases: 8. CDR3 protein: CASIGQGVREKLFF. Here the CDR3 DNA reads TGTGCCAGTATCGGACAGGGAGTACGTGAAAAACTGTTTTTT.

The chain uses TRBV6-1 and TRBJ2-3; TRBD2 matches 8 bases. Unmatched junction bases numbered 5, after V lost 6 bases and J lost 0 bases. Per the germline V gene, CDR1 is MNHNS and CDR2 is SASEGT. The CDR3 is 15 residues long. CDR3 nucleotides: TGTGCCAGCAGGCTAGCGGGTACTAGCACAGATACGCAGTATTTT. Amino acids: CASRLAGTSTDTQYF.

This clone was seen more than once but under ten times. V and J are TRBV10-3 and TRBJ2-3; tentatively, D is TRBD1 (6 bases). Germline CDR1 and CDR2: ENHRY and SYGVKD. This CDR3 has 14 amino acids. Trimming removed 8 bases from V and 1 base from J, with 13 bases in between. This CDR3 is CAIQADRRTDTQYF. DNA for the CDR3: TGTGCCATCCAGGCAGACAGGCGCACAGATACGCAGTATTTT.

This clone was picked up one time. The CDR3 region has the DNA TGTGCCAGCAGTTGGTATAGCTCTGGAAACACCATATATTTT. This translates into CASSWYSSGNTIYF. The rearrangement joins TRBV2 to TRBJ1-3; D is unresolved. Germline CDR1 SNHLY, CDR2 FYNNEI. Trimming stripped 5 bases from V and 0 bases from J, with 8 bases between. This CDR3 region has 14 residues.

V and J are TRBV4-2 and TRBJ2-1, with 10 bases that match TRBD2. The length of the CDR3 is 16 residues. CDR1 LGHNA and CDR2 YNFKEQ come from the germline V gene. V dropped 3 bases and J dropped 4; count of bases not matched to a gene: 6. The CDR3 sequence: CASSQSGGAGYNEQFF. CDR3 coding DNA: TGTGCCAGCAGCCAGAGCGGGGGGGCGGGGTACAATGAGCAGTTCTTC.

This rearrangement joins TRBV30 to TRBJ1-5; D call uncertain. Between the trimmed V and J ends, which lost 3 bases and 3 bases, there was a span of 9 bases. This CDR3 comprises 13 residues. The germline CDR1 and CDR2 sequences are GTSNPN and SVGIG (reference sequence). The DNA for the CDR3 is TGTGCCTGGAGCGAGGCAGCCAATCAGCCCCAGCATTTT. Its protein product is CAWSEAANQPQHF.

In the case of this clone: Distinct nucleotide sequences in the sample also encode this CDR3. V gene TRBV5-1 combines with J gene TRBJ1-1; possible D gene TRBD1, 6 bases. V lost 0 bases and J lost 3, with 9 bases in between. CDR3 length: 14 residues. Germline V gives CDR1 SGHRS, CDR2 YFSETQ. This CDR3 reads CASSLGGGDTEAFF. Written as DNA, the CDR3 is TGCGCCAGCAGCTTGGGAGGGGGTGACACTGAAGCTTTCTTT.

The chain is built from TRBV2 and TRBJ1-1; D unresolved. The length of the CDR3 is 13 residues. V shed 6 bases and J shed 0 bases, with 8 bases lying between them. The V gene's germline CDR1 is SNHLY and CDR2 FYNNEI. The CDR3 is CASRNQVNTEAFF. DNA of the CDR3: TGTGCCAGCAGAAACCAGGTGAACACTGAAGCTTTCTTT. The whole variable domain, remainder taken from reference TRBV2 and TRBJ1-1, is EPEVTQTPSHQVTQMGQEVILRCVPISNHLYFYWYRQILGQKVEFLVSFYNNEISEKSEIFDDQFSVERPDGSNFTLKIRSTKLEDSAMYFCASRNQVNTEAFFGQGTRLTVV.

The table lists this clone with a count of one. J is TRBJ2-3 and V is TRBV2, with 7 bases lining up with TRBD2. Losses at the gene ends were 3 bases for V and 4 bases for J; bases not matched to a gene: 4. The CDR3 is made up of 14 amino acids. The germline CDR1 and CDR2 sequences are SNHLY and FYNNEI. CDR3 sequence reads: CASSEREGPDTQYF. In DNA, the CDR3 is TGTGCCAGCAGTGAGAGGGAGGGCCCAGATACGCAGTATTTT.

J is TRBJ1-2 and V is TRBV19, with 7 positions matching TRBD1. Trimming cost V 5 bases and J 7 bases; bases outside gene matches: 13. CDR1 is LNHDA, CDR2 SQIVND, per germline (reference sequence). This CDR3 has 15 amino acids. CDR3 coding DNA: TGTGCCAGTAGTCCCGGGACAGCCCTAGACTCTGGCTACACCTTC. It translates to CASSPGTALDSGYTF.

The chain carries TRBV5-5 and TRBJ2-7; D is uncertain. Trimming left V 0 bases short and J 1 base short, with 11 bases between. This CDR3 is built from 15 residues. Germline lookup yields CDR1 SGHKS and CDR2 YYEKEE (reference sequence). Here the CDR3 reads CASSLVVGSSYEQYF. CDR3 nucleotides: TGTGCCAGCAGCTTGGTAGTGGGCAGTTCCTACGAGCAGTACTTC. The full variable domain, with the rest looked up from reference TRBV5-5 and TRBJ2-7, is DAGVTQSPTHLIKTRGQQVTLRCSPISGHKSVSWYQQVLGQGPQFIFQYYEKEERGRGNFPDRFSARQFPNYSSELNVNALLLGDSALYLCASSLVVGSSYEQYFGPGTRLTVT.

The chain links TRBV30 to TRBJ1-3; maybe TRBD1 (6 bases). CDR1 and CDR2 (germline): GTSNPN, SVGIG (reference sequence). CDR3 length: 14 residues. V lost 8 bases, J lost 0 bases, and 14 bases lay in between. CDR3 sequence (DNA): TGTGCCACGGGGAGGGACACCTCTGGAAACACCATATATTTT. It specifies CATGRDTSGNTIYF. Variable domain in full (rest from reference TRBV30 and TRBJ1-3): SQTIHQWPATLVQPVGSPLSLECTVEGTSNPNLYWYRQAAGRGLQLLFYSVGIGQISSEVPQNLSASRPQDRQFILSSKKLLLSDSGFYLCATGRDTSGNTIYFGEGSWLTVV.

CDR3: CASSLRQSGNTIYF. CDR3 sequence (DNA): TGTGCCAGCAGCTTACGACAGTCTGGAAACACCATATATTTT. The chain links TRBV7-9 to TRBJ1-3; D perhaps matches TRBD1 (5 bases). The CDR3 runs to 14 residues. Germline CDR1 and CDR2: SEHNR and FQNEAQ (reference sequence). V was pared by 2 bases and J by 1 base, with 6 bases between.

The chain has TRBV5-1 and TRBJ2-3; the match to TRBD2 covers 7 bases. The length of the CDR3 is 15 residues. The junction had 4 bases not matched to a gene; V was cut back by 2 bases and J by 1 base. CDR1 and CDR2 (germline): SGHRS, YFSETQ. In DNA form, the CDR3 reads TGCGCCAGCAGCTTCGGGGGGAGGGGCACAGATACGCAGTATTTT. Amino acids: CASSFGGRGTDTQYF.

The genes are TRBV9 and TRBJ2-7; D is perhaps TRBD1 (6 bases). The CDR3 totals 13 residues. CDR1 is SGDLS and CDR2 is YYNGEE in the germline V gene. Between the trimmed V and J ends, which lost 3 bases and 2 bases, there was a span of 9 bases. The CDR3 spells CASSGDNPYEQYF. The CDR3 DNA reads TGTGCCAGCAGCGGGGACAACCCCTACGAGCAGTACTTC. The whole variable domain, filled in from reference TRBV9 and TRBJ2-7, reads DSGVTQTPKHLITATGQRVTLRCSPRSGDLSVYWYQQSLDQGLQFLIQYYNGEERAKGNILERFSAQQFPDLHSELNLSSLELGDSALYFCASSGDNPYEQYFGPGTRLTVT.

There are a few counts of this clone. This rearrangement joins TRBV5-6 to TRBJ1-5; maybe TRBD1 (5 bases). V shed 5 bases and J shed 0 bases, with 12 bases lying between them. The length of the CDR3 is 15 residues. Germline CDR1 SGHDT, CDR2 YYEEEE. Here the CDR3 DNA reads TGTGCCAGCAGTTCTGGACAACTTAGCAATCAGCCCCAGCATTTT. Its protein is CASSSGQLSNQPQHF.

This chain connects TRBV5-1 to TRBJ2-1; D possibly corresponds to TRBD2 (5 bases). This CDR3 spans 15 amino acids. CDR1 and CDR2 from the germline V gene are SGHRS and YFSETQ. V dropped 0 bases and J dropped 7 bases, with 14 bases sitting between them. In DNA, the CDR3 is TGCGCCAGCAGCTTGGGGGCGACCGGGGATAATGAGCAGTTCTTC. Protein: CASSLGATGDNEQFF.

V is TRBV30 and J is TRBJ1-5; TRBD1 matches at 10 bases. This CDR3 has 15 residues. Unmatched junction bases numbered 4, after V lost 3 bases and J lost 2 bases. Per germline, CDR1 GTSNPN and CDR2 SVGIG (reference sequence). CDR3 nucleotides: TGTGCCTGGAGCCTAGGGACAGGGGGCAATCAGCCCCAGCATTTT. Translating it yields CAWSLGTGGNQPQHF. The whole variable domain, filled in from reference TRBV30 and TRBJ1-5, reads SQTIHQWPATLVQPVGSPLSLECTVEGTSNPNLYWYRQAAGRGLQLLFYSVGIGQISSEVPQNLSASRPQDRQFILSSKKLLLSDSGFYLCAWSLGTGGNQPQHFGDGTRLSIL.

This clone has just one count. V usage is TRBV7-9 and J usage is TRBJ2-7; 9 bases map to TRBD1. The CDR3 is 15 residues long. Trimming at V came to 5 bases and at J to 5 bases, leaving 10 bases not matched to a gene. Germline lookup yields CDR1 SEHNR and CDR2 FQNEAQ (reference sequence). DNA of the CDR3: TGTGCCAGCAGCAGCAGGGACAGGGCTAACGACGAGCAGTACTTC. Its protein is CASSSRDRANDEQYF. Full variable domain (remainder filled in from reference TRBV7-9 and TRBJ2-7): DTGVSQNPRHKITKRGQNVTFRCDPISEHNRLYWYRQTLGQGPEFLTYFQNEAQLEKSRLLSDRFSAERPKGSFSTLEIQRTEQGDSAMYLCASSSRDRANDEQYFGPGTRLTVT.

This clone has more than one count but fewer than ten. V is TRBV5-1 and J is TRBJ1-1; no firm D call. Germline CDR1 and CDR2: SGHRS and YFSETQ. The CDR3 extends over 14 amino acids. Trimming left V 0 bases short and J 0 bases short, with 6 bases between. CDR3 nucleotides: TGCGCCAGCAGCTTGGGGTTAGTGAACACTGAAGCTTTCTTT. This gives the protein CASSLGLVNTEAFF.

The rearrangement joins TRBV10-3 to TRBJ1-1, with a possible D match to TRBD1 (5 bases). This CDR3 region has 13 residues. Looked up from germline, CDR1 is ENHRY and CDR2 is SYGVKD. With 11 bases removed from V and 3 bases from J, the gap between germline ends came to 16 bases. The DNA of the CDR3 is TGTGCCCTACGGCCGACAGAGGACACTGAAGCTTTCTTT. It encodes CALRPTEDTEAFF.

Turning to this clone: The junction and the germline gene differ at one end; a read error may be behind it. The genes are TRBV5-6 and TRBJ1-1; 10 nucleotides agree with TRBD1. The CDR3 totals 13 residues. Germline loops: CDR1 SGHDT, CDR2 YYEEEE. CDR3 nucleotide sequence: TGTGCCAGCAGTTTGGACAGGGGGAGGGAAGCTTTCTTT. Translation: CASSLDRGREAFF.